The 27 T cell receptor beta chains reported below all come from one sample, sequenced in a study of cytomegalovirus exposure and HLA in healthy donors listed by TCRdb under 2017. Library construction relied on the immunoSEQ multiplex PCR assay. The multiplex PCR relied on a mix of 60 forward primers for TCR Vbeta segments and 13 reverse primers for TCR Jbeta segments. Not all clones reach the TCRdb copy of this immuneACCESS table, which keeps in-frame sequences only. Checked studies attribute under half of the gap to unresolved V genes and leave the rest unexplained. The sample data list about 110,000 clones, and about 81% of these were observed just once. Under 3.5% of the sample comes from the top ten. The specimen sequenced was PBMCs. Receptor source: a man younger than 40 in good health and CMV-seropositive.

V usage is TRBV19 and J usage is TRBJ1-6; D is undetermined. Trimming removed 4 bases at V and 0 bases at J, with 10 bases between. The CDR3 is 16 amino acids. The germline gives CDR1 LNHDA, CDR2 SQIVND (reference sequence). The CDR3 protein is CASSTLIGSYNSPLHF. The CDR3 DNA sequence: TGTGCCAGTAGTACCCTGATCGGCTCCTATAATTCACCCCTCCACTTT.

This clone was seen a single time. The chain has TRBV7-8 and TRBJ1-2, with 8 bases identical to TRBD1. Per the germline V gene, CDR1 is SGHVS and CDR2 is FQNEAQ. V lost 1 base and J lost 4; bases outside the gene matches: 2. The CDR3 is made up of 14 amino acids. CDR3 sequence (DNA): TGTGCCAGCAGCTTAGACAGGGGGGGCTATGGCTACACCTTC. Translating it yields CASSLDRGGYGYTF.

This clone was detected a few times. The chain uses TRBV29-1 and TRBJ2-2; no clear D gene. Trimming took off 7 bases at V and 6 bases at J, with 9 bases between the two ends. CDR1 is SQVTM and CDR2 is ANQGSEA in the germline V gene. There are 11 residues in the CDR3. CDR3 in amino acids: CSASLAGELFF. In DNA, the CDR3 is TGCAGCGCTTCTCTCGCCGGGGAGCTGTTTTTT.

In this sample, this clone turned up once. A read error may produce the germline difference seen at one junction end. This chain uses TRBV7-9 with TRBJ1-2, with 10 nucleotides matching TRBD1. The CDR3 sequence is 14 residues long. Germline assignment: CDR1 SEHNR and CDR2 FQNEAQ (reference sequence). CDR3: CSSSPTGGLDGYTF. CDR3 coding DNA: TGTTCCAGCAGTCCGACAGGGGGCTTGGATGGCTACACCTTC.

This clone occurred a few times. The chain links TRBV13 to TRBJ1-6; no reliable D call. The CDR3 has 16 residues. Per the germline V gene, CDR1 is PRHDT and CDR2 is FYEKMQ (reference sequence). Trimming took 5 bases from V and 0 from J, leaving 11 bases between them. CDR3 coding DNA: TGTGCCAGCAGCCTCGGAGGAGTCTCCTATAATTCACCCCTCCACTTT. Protein: CASSLGGVSYNSPLHF.

This chain links TRBV19 with TRBJ2-3, with 8 bases lining up with TRBD2. The germline CDR1 and CDR2 sequences are LNHDA and SQIVND (reference sequence). V dropped 7 bases and J dropped 4; count of bases not matched to a gene: 10. The CDR3 is 15 amino acids. The CDR3 protein is CASNGFRGGSDTQYF. CDR3 sequence (DNA): TGTGCCAGTAATGGGTTTCGGGGGGGATCAGATACGCAGTATTTT.

Worth noting for this clone: Germline and junction disagree at one end, which may indicate a read error. The gene calls are TRBV6-5 and TRBJ2-4; D remains ambiguous. Germline values: CDR1 MNHEY, CDR2 SVGAGI. CDR3 length: 16 amino acids. The CDR3 sequence: CASSYWVGSAKNSQYF. In nucleotides, the CDR3 is TGTGCCAGCAGTTATTGGGTGGGTTCAGCCAAAAACAGTCAGTACTTC.

The gene calls are TRBV19 and TRBJ2-6, with 8 bases identical to TRBD1. CDR1 and CDR2 (germline): LNHDA, SQIVND (reference sequence). There are 17 residues in the CDR3. The trim removed 7 bases at V and 2 bases at J, leaving 10 bases unmatched. The CDR3 DNA sequence: TGTGCCAGTACCGAGGAGCAGGGGGCAGCTGGGGCCAACGTCCTGACTTTC. It translates to CASTEEQGAAGANVLTF.

The chain couples TRBV30 to TRBJ1-5; no clear D. This CDR3 comprises 12 residues. CDR1 is GTSNPN, CDR2 SVGIG, per germline (reference sequence). V was pared by 3 bases and J by 4 bases, with 7 bases between. This CDR3 reads CAWRPLNQPQHF. The CDR3, as DNA: TGTGCCTGGAGGCCGCTAAATCAGCCCCAGCATTTT.

This chain connects TRBV10-1 to TRBJ2-3; 7 bases line up with TRBD2. J gave up 4 bases and V 8 bases, and 0 bases lay outside the gene matches. This CDR3 spans 11 amino acids. CDR1 and CDR2 from the germline V gene are WNHNN and SYGVQD (reference sequence). The CDR3 region is CASGGADTQYF. CDR3 DNA sequence: TGCGCCAGCGGGGGGGCAGATACGCAGTATTTT.

The chain is built from TRBV27 and TRBJ1-6; 9 bases map to TRBD1. Looked up from germline, CDR1 is MNHEY and CDR2 is SMNVEV (reference sequence). The CDR3 is made up of 13 amino acids. V shed 8 bases, J shed 8 bases, and the junction held 4 bases outside the gene matches. The CDR3 loop reads CASRGQGYSPLHF. As DNA, the CDR3 is TGTGCCAGCCGGGGACAGGGTTATTCACCCCTCCACTTT.

This chain joins TRBV21-1 and TRBJ1-6; the table calls TRBD1, which could not be checked here. TRBV21-1 corresponds to a pseudogene. This CDR3 contains 16 residues. CDR3 nucleotide sequence: TGTGCCAGCAGCCCCCCCTTTGACACAGGCCGCTCACCCCTCCACTTT. It specifies CASSPPFDTGRSPLHF.

The V call is TRBV19, the J call TRBJ1-4, with D hard to call. Trimming took off 3 bases at V and 5 bases at J, with 10 bases between the two ends. Germline CDR1 LNHDA, CDR2 SQIVND (reference sequence). There are 14 residues in the CDR3. The CDR3 loop reads CASSMGSANEKLFF. The CDR3 DNA is TGTGCCAGTAGTATGGGCAGTGCGAATGAAAAACTGTTTTTT.

This chain uses TRBV30 with TRBJ1-5; 10 nucleotides line up with TRBD1. The CDR3 totals 14 residues. The germline gives CDR1 GTSNPN, CDR2 SVGIG (reference sequence). V lost 4 bases, J lost 8 bases, and 8 bases stayed unmatched. The CDR3 protein is CAWTLTGGLEPQHF. The DNA of the CDR3 is TGTGCCTGGACCCTGACAGGGGGCTTGGAGCCCCAGCATTTT.

The chain joins TRBV5-1 to TRBJ2-5, with 14 bases identical to TRBD2. Per the germline V gene, CDR1 is SGHRS and CDR2 is YFSETQ. Losses at the gene ends were 2 bases for V and 5 bases for J; bases not matched to a gene: 5. The CDR3 loop spans 16 amino acids. CDR3 sequence: CASSLGLAGGRETQYF. In DNA, the CDR3 is TGCGCCAGCAGCTTAGGACTAGCGGGGGGCCGGGAGACCCAGTACTTC.

The rearrangement links TRBV13 to TRBJ1-4; the D is unclear. Per the germline V gene, CDR1 is PRHDT and CDR2 is FYEKMQ (reference sequence). V gave up 0 bases and J gave up 5 bases, with 13 bases separating them. The CDR3 runs to 16 residues. The CDR3 DNA reads TGTGCCAGCAGCTTAGGGGTCGAAGCTTCAAATGAAAAACTGTTTTTT. It translates to CASSLGVEASNEKLFF.

The CDR3 DNA is TGTGCCAGCAGTTACCGGACAGGGGAGTTGCGATACTTC. This codes for CASSYRTGELRYF. The chain is built from TRBV6-5 and TRBJ2-7; 9 bases are a match to TRBD1. Germline trimming cut 2 bases from V and 13 bases from J; bases unmatched to any gene: 9. The CDR3 is 13 residues long. The germline V gene encodes CDR1 MNHEY and CDR2 SVGAGI.

Regarding this clone: The sample contains more than one DNA sequence encoding this CDR3. This chain links TRBV10-3 with TRBJ1-1, with D perhaps TRBD1 (6 bases). V was shortened by 4 bases and J by 1 base, with 7 bases between the two germline ends. Germline V gene lookup returns CDR1 ENHRY and CDR2 SYGVKD. The CDR3 contains 13 residues. The CDR3 loop is CAISGTANTEAFF. The DNA of the CDR3 is TGTGCCATCAGTGGGACAGCGAACACTGAAGCTTTCTTT.

CDR3 nucleotides: TGTGCCAGCAGGTCTGGGACACTCGCGCTCCGGGAGCAGTTCTTC. It encodes CASRSGTLALREQFF. The chain recombines TRBV2 with TRBJ2-1, with D possibly matching TRBD1 (6 bases). V was pared by 6 bases and J by 10 bases, with 22 bases between. The CDR3 length is 15 residues. Germline V gene data show CDR1 as SNHLY and CDR2 as FYNNEI.

The V call is TRBV11-3, the J call TRBJ2-2; D is possibly TRBD2 (6 bases). V lost 5 bases and J 4 bases, leaving 14 bases between the germline ends. This CDR3 has 15 amino acids. The germline V gene encodes CDR1 SGHNT and CDR2 YENEEA. This CDR3 is CASSMLAVGTGELFF. The CDR3 coding sequence is TGTGCCAGCAGCATGTTAGCGGTCGGCACCGGGGAGCTGTTTTTT.

V gene TRBV6-6 combines with J gene TRBJ1-5; D unclear. The CDR3 consists of 15 residues. V was shortened by 8 bases and J by 0 bases, with 14 bases between the two germline ends. Germline V gene sequence: CDR1 MNHNY, CDR2 SVGAGI (reference sequence). CDR3 nucleotides: TGTGCCAGCTGTCCAGGCAAATATAGCAATCAGCCCCAGCATTTT. The encoded protein is CASCPGKYSNQPQHF.

V is TRBV19 and J is TRBJ1-5, with 10 positions matching TRBD1. CDR1 and CDR2 (germline): LNHDA, SQIVND (reference sequence). The CDR3 totals 17 residues. Trimming removed 1 base from V and 3 bases from J; junction bases left unmatched: 6. The CDR3 loop reads CASSIVGTGANNQPQHF. The CDR3 region has the DNA TGTGCCAGTAGTATAGTCGGGACAGGGGCGAACAATCAGCCCCAGCATTTT.

The chain employs TRBV30 and TRBJ1-2; D gene ambiguous. The germline gives CDR1 GTSNPN, CDR2 SVGIG (reference sequence). The CDR3 sequence is 12 residues long. Trimming pared 1 base from V and 3 bases from J, leaving 6 bases between. The CDR3 DNA follows: TGTGCCTGGAGTGAGCTTTACTATGGCTACACCTTC. Protein: CAWSELYYGYTF.

The V gene is TRBV6-1, the J gene TRBJ2-7, with 7 nucleotides matching TRBD2. Germline V gene data show CDR1 as MNHNS and CDR2 as SASEGT. The CDR3 is made up of 17 amino acids. J lost 4 bases, V lost 2 bases, and 14 bases had no gene match. The CDR3 sequence is CASSELSGAGSTYEQYF. DNA of the CDR3: TGTGCCAGCAGTGAACTCTCCGGAGCGGGGTCTACTTACGAGCAGTACTTC.

The chain has TRBV5-8 and TRBJ1-1, with 8 positions matching TRBD1. CDR1 and CDR2 from the germline V gene are SGHTS and YDEGEE. There are 15 residues in the CDR3. J gave up 5 bases and V 1 base, and 7 bases lay outside the gene matches. The CDR3 DNA sequence: TGTGCCAGCAGCTTGTGGCAGGGGGCGGGTACTGAAGCTTTCTTT. Its protein is CASSLWQGAGTEAFF.

The chain links TRBV29-1 to TRBJ1-2, with a weak D call TRBD1 (5 bases). The CDR3 length is 15 residues. V lost 1 base and J lost 0, with 12 bases in between. Germline V gene data show CDR1 as SQVTM and CDR2 as ANQGSEA. This chain's CDR3 is CSVEGGRRANYGYTF. CDR3 nucleotides: TGCAGCGTTGAAGGGGGCCGAAGAGCTAACTATGGCTACACCTTC. Drawing the rest from reference TRBV29-1 and TRBJ1-2, the complete variable domain is SAVISQKPSRDICQRGTSLTIQCQVDSQVTMMFWYRQQPGQSLTLIATANQGSEATYESGFVIDKFPISRPNLTFSTLTVSNMSPEDSSIYLCSVEGGRRANYGYTFGSGTRLTVV.

The CDR3 nucleotides read TGTGCCAGCAGGGAGGGGAACACTGAAGCTTTCTTT. This codes for CASREGNTEAFF. The rearrangement uses TRBV11-1 and TRBJ1-1; D unresolved. This CDR3 has 12 amino acids. The germline gives CDR1 SGHAT, CDR2 FQDESV (reference sequence). Trimming cost V 6 bases and J 1 base, with 6 bases left between them.